This TCR beta chain was profiled in a study of beta chain features in type 1 diabetes. Reverse transcription of all isolated RNA meant that expressed TCRB transcripts were sequenced. The data were produced by immunoSEQ multiplex PCR, yet TCRdb's version contains in-frame clones alone and is incomplete. Of some 900,000 clones detected, roughly a sixth appear once; the ten largest clones hold about 0.02%. Study-wide results and caveats: Fewer insertions but more deletions were seen at VDJ junctions in type 1 diabetes patients. For patients and controls alike, PCR might favor shorter templates to the same degree.

CDR1 LGHNA and CDR2 YNFKEQ come from the germline V gene. The CDR3 is 15 residues long. Between the trimmed V and J ends, which lost 1 base and 6 bases, there was a span of 13 bases. Donors underwent one heparinised blood draw, around 100 mL on average. Purity above 98% was achieved in all sorted populations. This clone has only a few counts. Its antigen is undetermined. This chain joins TRBV4-2 and TRBJ2-4; a possible D gene is TRBD1 (6 bases). The sample consisted of naive CD4+ T cells from blood. The TCR comes from a woman aged 18-29 years in good health. This CDR3 reads CASSQVDVQGNIQYF. The DNA for the CDR3 is TGTGCCAGCAGCCAAGTCGACGTACAGGGAAACATTCAGTACTTC.